This T cell receptor (beta chain) is from a study of PD-1 blockade in classical Hodgkin lymphoma. Study outcomes and limitations: By cycle point C4D1, TCR diversity had risen significantly in CD4+ cells (but not CD8+ cells). Undefined causes, possibly disease activity or prior therapy, underlie the repertoire differences. Individuals initiating nivolumab under 1 year after ASCT were excluded. Complete responders matched newly diagnosed patients in baseline diversity.

Produced via immunoSEQ multiplex PCR; TCRdb's table is partial and in-frame only. The data contain tens of thousands of clones, about 81% of them singletons. V lost 5 bases, J lost 10 bases, and 12 bases stayed unmatched. The CDR3 consists of 15 residues. Germline lookup yields CDR1 MNHEY and CDR2 SMNVEV (reference sequence). Remarks on this clone: Its specificity is unknown.

The time point denotes: cycle 4 day 1 (C4D1), after less than seven weeks of nivolumab. Relapse after autologous stem cell transplantation occurred in every patient, and brentuximab vedotin exposure varied. Magnetic negative selection purified CD4+ T cells from thawed PBMCs. The receptor comes from a human donor with classical Hodgkin lymphoma. The sequencing used CD4+ T cells from blood, collected before the fourth cycle of nivolumab. The chain joins TRBV27 to TRBJ1-1, with TRBD1 matching over 11 bases. The DNA of the CDR3 is TGTGCCAGCAGTATGAAAGGACAGGGGGCCACCCGAGCTTTCTTT. Its protein is CASSMKGQGATRAFF.